Below, 9 T cell receptor beta chains from the same sample are listed, as sequenced in a study of beta chain features in type 1 diabetes. Reverse transcription of all isolated RNA meant that expressed TCRB transcripts were sequenced. Generated by immunoSEQ multiplex PCR, the TCRdb table keeps only in-frame clones and is missing some. This repertoire shows around 150,000 clones, less than 9.5% found once; its top ten account for about 0.6%. The sample comprised central memory CD4+ T cells from blood. All receptors come from a man between 18 and 35 years old in good health.

CDR3 loop: CASSDGLAGVFRADYEQYF. CDR3 sequence (DNA): TGCGCCAGCAGTGACGGACTAGCGGGAGTTTTCAGGGCGGATTACGAGCAGTACTTC. J is TRBJ2-7 and V is TRBV10-2, with 13 positions matching TRBD2. V dropped 3 bases and J dropped 4; count of bases not matched to a gene: 15. There are 19 residues in the CDR3. CDR1 and CDR2 (germline): WSHSY, SAAADI.

The chain carries TRBV5-5 and TRBJ1-2; 7 bases fit TRBD1. CDR1 and CDR2 from the germline V gene are SGHKS and YYEKEE (reference sequence). The CDR3 is 15 residues long. After removal of 4 bases from V and 5 bases from J, the junction contained 11 bases not matched to a gene. The CDR3 nucleotides are TGTGCCAGCAGCCACGCTAGGGACAGCGGGTATGGCTACACCTTC. Its translation: CASSHARDSGYGYTF. Together with reference TRBV5-5 and TRBJ1-2, the CDR3 gives the full variable domain: DAGVTQSPTHLIKTRGQQVTLRCSPISGHKSVSWYQQVLGQGPQFIFQYYEKEERGRGNFPDRFSARQFPNYSSELNVNALLLGDSALYLCASSHARDSGYGYTFGSGTRLTVV.

This clone has just a few counts. The chain is built from TRBV5-1 and TRBJ1-4; perhaps TRBD1 as D (6 bases). Trimming cost V 2 bases and J 4 bases, with 15 bases left between them. Germline V gene data show CDR1 as SGHRS and CDR2 as YFSETQ. This CDR3 is 16 amino acids long. The CDR3 DNA sequence: TGCGCCAGCAGCTTCTTACAGGGTCAGGGTAATGAAAAACTGTTTTTT. This encodes CASSFLQGQGNEKLFF.

The chain links TRBV6-6 to TRBJ1-1, with no clear D. The CDR3 has 14 residues. The germline CDR1 and CDR2 sequences are MNHNY and SVGAGI (reference sequence). Trimming stripped 5 bases from V and 3 bases from J, with 13 bases between. The CDR3 DNA follows: TGTGCCAGCAGTCGGTTTCTGGAGGACACTGAAGCTTTCTTT. Encoded protein: CASSRFLEDTEAFF.

The sample holds many counts of this clone. The chain couples TRBV29-1 to TRBJ2-5; TRBD2 might be the D (5 bases). V was pared by 4 bases and J by 3 bases, with 12 bases between. CDR1 and CDR2 from the germline V gene are SQVTM and ANQGSEA. CDR3 length: 13 residues. The DNA for the CDR3 is TGCAGCGTTGGAGGTTCACTAGAAGAGACCCAGTACTTC. Translated, it gives CSVGGSLEETQYF. Full variable domain (outside the CDR3, taken from reference TRBV29-1 and TRBJ2-5): SAVISQKPSRDICQRGTSLTIQCQVDSQVTMMFWYRQQPGQSLTLIATANQGSEATYESGFVIDKFPISRPNLTFSTLTVSNMSPEDSSIYLCSVGGSLEETQYFGPGTRLLVL.

This clone was detected a few times. This chain joins TRBV20-1 and TRBJ1-2; no firm D call. The germline CDR1 and CDR2 sequences are DFQATT and SNEGSKA (reference sequence). The CDR3 sequence is 11 residues long. Trimming took off 2 bases at V and 8 bases at J, with 9 bases between the two ends. CDR3: CSARLTRGYTF. In nucleotides, the CDR3 is TGCAGTGCTAGATTGACACGCGGCTACACCTTC.

This clone came up a few times. The rearrangement joins TRBV5-1 to TRBJ1-1; D possibly corresponds to TRBD1 (5 bases). Trimming took 7 bases from V and 4 from J, leaving 17 bases between them. This CDR3 is built from 14 residues. Per germline, CDR1 SGHRS and CDR2 YFSETQ. CDR3: CASGQGGEGTEAFF. The CDR3 region has the DNA TGCGCCAGCGGCCAGGGAGGGGAAGGCACTGAAGCTTTCTTT.

This chain uses TRBV7-3 with TRBJ2-1, with 8 bases matching TRBD1. The CDR3 is 14 residues long. From germline, CDR1 is SGHTA and CDR2 FQGTGA. The V segment lost 3 bases and the J segment 5 bases; nucleotides outside the gene matches: 3. The CDR3 DNA reads as TGTGCCAGCAGCTTGACAGGGGACGACAATGAGCAGTTCTTC. Encoded protein: CASSLTGDDNEQFF.

This clone was detected ten times or more. The chain links TRBV4-2 to TRBJ2-5; 10 bases are a match to TRBD2. The length of the CDR3 is 16 residues. Trimming at V came to 4 bases and at J to 5 bases, leaving 10 bases not matched to a gene. The germline gives CDR1 LGHNA, CDR2 YNFKEQ. The DNA of the CDR3 is TGTGCCAGCAGCCCTCGTGGTAGCGGGAGGCTGGAGACCCAGTACTTC. Translation gives CASSPRGSGRLETQYF.